These 17 T cell receptor beta chains originate from one sample sequenced in a study of Ad26.COV2.S vaccination and SARS-CoV-2 variants. The treatment was: around 19 received Ad26.COV2.S at low or high dose, single or two shots; roughly five received placebo; per-sample allocation not given. Material that was analyzed had been drawn on day 63 after the first vaccine or placebo injection. Assay used: immunoSEQ multiplex PCR; TCRdb lists only in-frame clones, some missing. This table holds roughly 400,000 clones, approximately 89% found once. Specimen: peripheral blood, collected in a trial of Ad26.COV2.S vaccine versus placebo. The receptors originated from a person aged 18-60 years who received the Ad26.COV2.S COVID-19 vaccine or a placebo.

The genes are TRBV28 and TRBJ1-1; the D is unclear. Looked up from germline, CDR1 is MDHEN and CDR2 is SYDVKM. V was trimmed by 5 bases and J by 2 bases, leaving 15 bases between them. The CDR3 covers 15 residues. The CDR3 loop is CASSLFPALNTEAFF. DNA for the CDR3: TGTGCCAGCAGTCTCTTCCCAGCGTTAAACACTGAAGCTTTCTTT.

This clone was recorded only once. Other DNA variants within this sample encode the same CDR3. The V call is TRBV3-1 (or the pseudogene TRBV3-2), the J call TRBJ1-1; D unclear. The CDR3 is 14 amino acids. Germline CDR1 is LGHDT and CDR2 is YNNKEL (reference sequence). Between the trimmed V and J ends, which lost 1 base and 0 bases, there was a span of 6 bases. CDR3 nucleotides: TGTGCCAGCAGCCAAGGGGGTATGAACACTGAAGCTTTCTTT. Translating it yields CASSQGGMNTEAFF.

A word on this clone: A read error may produce the germline difference seen at one junction end. The genes are TRBV27 and TRBJ2-7; TRBD2 might be the D (5 bases). The CDR3 is 13 residues long. Germline CDR1 reads MNHEY; CDR2 reads SMNVEV (reference sequence). Here the CDR3 reads CASSFGLSDEQYF. Written as DNA, the CDR3 is TGTGCCAGCAGTTTCGGACTCTCCGACGAGCAGTACTTC.

The chain couples TRBV11-2 to TRBJ2-7; unclear D gene. CDR3 length: 12 residues. CDR1 is SGHAT, CDR2 FQNNGV, per germline. V shed 4 bases and J shed 9 bases, with 13 bases lying between them. The CDR3 DNA is TGTGCCAGCAGCTCCTTAGCCGAGCGGCAGTACTTC. Its protein product is CASSSLAERQYF.

The chain recombines TRBV28 with TRBJ2-7; 11 nucleotides match TRBD2. The CDR3 consists of 16 residues. Germline V gene lookup returns CDR1 MDHEN and CDR2 SYDVKM. The trim removed 7 bases at V and 1 base at J, leaving 9 bases unmatched. CDR3 DNA: TGTGCCAGCACGCTAGCGGGAGGCCTCTTTTCCTACGAGCAGTACTTC. Its protein product is CASTLAGGLFSYEQYF.

The chain has TRBV7-9 and TRBJ1-2; 8 bases are a match to TRBD1. V was clipped by 5 bases and J by 7 bases; unmatched bases: 9. Germline CDR1 SEHNR, CDR2 FQNEAQ (reference sequence). CDR3 length: 14 residues. This chain's CDR3 is CASSAQGASGGYTF. CDR3 sequence (DNA): TGTGCCAGCAGCGCCCAGGGGGCAAGTGGTGGCTACACCTTC.

This chain joins TRBV18 and TRBJ1-2, with D possibly matching TRBD1 (6 bases). Trimming took off 6 bases at V and 4 bases at J, with 12 bases between the two ends. Germline V gene lookup returns CDR1 KGHSH and CDR2 LQKENI. The CDR3 spans 13 residues. This CDR3 reads CASSPTGPYGYTF. Written as DNA, the CDR3 is TGTGCCAGCTCCCCTACAGGGCCCTATGGCTACACCTTC.

V usage is TRBV9 and J usage is TRBJ2-7; D possibly corresponds to TRBD1 (7 bases). The CDR3 runs 15 residues. With 3 bases removed from V and 2 bases from J, the gap between germline ends came to 15 bases. Germline V CDR1 and CDR2: SGDLS, YYNGEE. This CDR3 reads CASSGLDRAPYEQYF. The CDR3, as DNA: TGTGCCAGCAGCGGACTAGACAGGGCCCCCTACGAGCAGTACTTC.

This chain connects TRBV5-5 to TRBJ2-3, with 10 bases that match TRBD2. Per the germline V gene, CDR1 is SGHKS and CDR2 is YYEKEE (reference sequence). The CDR3 length is 16 residues. Losses at the gene ends were 5 bases for V and 1 base for J; bases not matched to a gene: 7. The CDR3 bases are TGTGCCAGCAGTCCTCCCGGGACTAGCGGCACAGATACGCAGTATTTT. Protein: CASSPPGTSGTDTQYF.

The chain carries TRBV28 and TRBJ1-1, with 9 bases that match TRBD1. V was clipped by 11 bases and J by 0 bases; unmatched bases: 10. In germline, CDR1 is MDHEN, CDR2 SYDVKM. CDR3 size: 15 residues. CDR3 in DNA: TGTGCCGCCCAGACACAGGGGGCGCTGAACACTGAAGCTTTCTTT. It yields the protein CAAQTQGALNTEAFF.

The rearrangement joins TRBV24-1 to TRBJ2-7; 10 nucleotides agree with TRBD1. CDR1 is KGHDR, CDR2 SFDVKD, per germline. There are 17 residues in the CDR3. Trimming at V came to 7 bases and at J to 0 bases, leaving 11 bases not matched to a gene. In DNA form, the CDR3 reads TGTGCCACCAGCAAAGCCGCCGGGACAGGGGTCTCCTACGAGCAGTACTTC. Protein: CATSKAAGTGVSYEQYF.

The V gene is TRBV5-1, the J gene TRBJ1-2, with 7 positions matching TRBD1. The CDR3 consists of 13 residues. CDR1 is SGHRS and CDR2 is YFSETQ in the germline V gene. The junction had 6 bases not matched to a gene; V was cut back by 4 bases and J by 6 bases. The DNA for the CDR3 is TGCGCCAGCAGCGTCGGGACAGTCAATGGCTACACCTTC. It specifies CASSVGTVNGYTF.

The chain couples TRBV14 to TRBJ2-7, with D possibly TRBD1 on 6 matching bases. The CDR3 runs 16 residues. V lost 0 bases and J lost 0, with 12 bases in between. Germline V gene sequence: CDR1 SGHDN, CDR2 FVKESK. In DNA, the CDR3 is TGTGCCAGCAGCCAAGAGGCAGGGGAGAGCTCCTACGAGCAGTACTTC. Protein: CASSQEAGESSYEQYF. Filled out from reference TRBV14 and TRBJ2-7, the complete variable domain reads EAGVTQFPSHSVIEKGQTVTLRCDPISGHDNLYWYRRVMGKEIKFLLHFVKESKQDESGMPNNRFLAERTGGTYSTLKVQPAELEDSGVYFCASSQEAGESSYEQYFGPGTRLTVT.

This rearrangement joins TRBV18 to TRBJ2-1, with TRBD2 matching over 16 bases. This CDR3 region has 17 residues. The V segment lost 1 base and the J segment 5 bases; nucleotides outside the gene matches: 2. Germline CDR1 reads KGHSH; CDR2 reads LQKENI. The CDR3 region is CASSPRGLAGGDNEQFF. The CDR3 coding sequence is TGTGCCAGCTCACCACGGGGACTAGCGGGAGGGGACAATGAGCAGTTCTTC.

The chain joins TRBV5-1 to TRBJ1-6, with TRBD1 identical over 7 bases. From germline, CDR1 is SGHRS and CDR2 YFSETQ. CDR3 size: 15 residues. Unmatched junction bases numbered 7, after V lost 2 bases and J lost 8 bases. The CDR3 DNA is TGCGCCAGCAGCTTATCAGGGGGATCGGATTCACCCCTCCACTTT. Amino acids: CASSLSGGSDSPLHF.

The CDR3 spells CASSLRQTYQPQHF. As DNA, the CDR3 is TGTGCCAGCAGTCTCCGACAGACGTATCAGCCCCAGCATTTT. This chain connects TRBV28 to TRBJ1-5, with D possibly being TRBD1 (5 bases). Per the germline V gene, CDR1 is MDHEN and CDR2 is SYDVKM. This CDR3 is 14 amino acids long. V was trimmed by 5 bases and J by 5 bases, leaving 13 bases between them. The whole variable domain, filled in from reference TRBV28 and TRBJ1-5, reads DVKVTQSSRYLVKRTGEKVFLECVQDMDHENMFWYRQDPGLGLRLIYFSYDVKMKEKGDIPEGYSVSREKKERFSLILESASTNQTSMYLCASSLRQTYQPQHFGDGTRLSIL.

The chain links TRBV12-3 or TRBV12-4 to TRBJ2-7; 8 bases agree with TRBD1. V lost 7 bases to trimming and J lost 6 bases; unmatched junction nucleotides: 8. The length of the CDR3 is 13 residues. Here the CDR3 reads CASTRQGLGEQYF. In DNA form, the CDR3 reads TGTGCCAGCACCAGACAGGGGTTGGGCGAGCAGTACTTC.